A single sample gave rise to the 8 T cell receptor beta chains below, sequenced in a study of T cell responses to AZD1222 COVID-19 vaccine. Only in-frame clones appear in the TCRdb table, and some are missing; sequencing was by immunoSEQ multiplex PCR. Of 80,000 to 100,000 clones listed, 80% to 90% are singletons. The sequenced sample was peripheral blood, obtained 28 days after the second AZD1222 dose. The receptors here all came from an adult who received the AZD1222 COVID-19 vaccine.

The V gene is TRBV6-4, the J gene TRBJ2-2; D perhaps matches TRBD2 (5 bases). V dropped 3 bases and J dropped 2 bases, with 13 bases sitting between them. The V gene's germline CDR1 is MRHNA and CDR2 SNTAGT. This CDR3 spans 16 amino acids. The CDR3 here is CASSDHPEGNTGELFF. Here the CDR3 DNA reads TGTGCCAGCAGTGATCATCCTGAGGGAAACACCGGGGAGCTGTTTTTT.

The rearrangement joins TRBV28 to TRBJ2-7; TRBD1 matches 10 bases. Germline V gives CDR1 MDHEN, CDR2 SYDVKM. The CDR3 contains 16 residues. V lost 5 bases, J lost 0 bases, and 7 bases stayed unmatched. CDR3 DNA sequence: TGTGCCAGCAGTACCGGGACAGGGGCCTACTCCTACGAGCAGTACTTC. Translation gives CASSTGTGAYSYEQYF.

The V gene is TRBV7-9, the J gene TRBJ1-2, with no clear D. Germline CDR1 reads SEHNR; CDR2 reads FQNEAQ (reference sequence). Trimming took 6 bases from V and 3 from J, leaving 14 bases between them. This CDR3 region has 14 residues. The CDR3 is CASRIPSRDYGYTF. In nucleotides, the CDR3 is TGTGCCAGCAGGATACCCTCCCGGGACTATGGCTACACCTTC.

This clone was picked up a small number of times. The rearrangement uses TRBV5-5 and TRBJ1-1, with D unresolved. Germline-derived CDR1 and CDR2 are SGHKS and YYEKEE (reference sequence). V was shortened by 4 bases and J by 2 bases, with 9 bases between the two germline ends. This CDR3 comprises 13 residues. The CDR3 DNA reads as TGTGCCAGCAGCCTAGGGATCAACACTGAAGCTTTCTTT. Its translation: CASSLGINTEAFF.

CDR3 region: CASSLKLGNTEAFF. The CDR3 DNA reads TGTGCCAGCAGCTTAAAACTGGGAAACACTGAAGCTTTCTTT. The J gene is TRBJ1-1, the V gene TRBV7-8; D call uncertain. Germline V gives CDR1 SGHVS, CDR2 FQNEAQ. V was trimmed by 2 bases and J by 2 bases, leaving 9 bases between them. This CDR3 spans 14 amino acids. The full variable domain, in which reference TRBV7-8 and TRBJ1-1 provide the parts outside the CDR3, is GAGVSQSPRYKVAKRGQDVALRCDPISGHVSLFWYQQALGQGPEFLTYFQNEAQLDKSGLPSDRFFAERPEGSVSTLKIQRTQQEDSAVYLCASSLKLGNTEAFFGQGTRLTVV.

V is TRBV21-1 and J is TRBJ2-7; TRBD1 is the table's D call and was not checked against the DNA. TRBV21-1 represents a pseudogene. This CDR3 comprises 16 residues. The CDR3 coding sequence is TGTGCCAGCAGCAAAAATCGGGGACAGGGGAACTACGAGCAGTACTTC. It codes for CASSKNRGQGNYEQYF.

This chain connects TRBV28 to TRBJ1-5, with 9 bases identical to TRBD1. Germline CDR1 and CDR2: MDHEN and SYDVKM. The trim removed 5 bases at V and 3 bases at J, leaving 2 bases unmatched. CDR3 length: 14 amino acids. Written as DNA, the CDR3 is TGTGCCAGCAGTCGACAGGGGGTCAATCAGCCCCAGCATTTT. It encodes CASSRQGVNQPQHF.

This chain uses TRBV7-6 with TRBJ2-3; 9 nucleotides agree with TRBD2. The germline gives CDR1 SGHVS, CDR2 FNYEAQ. This CDR3 has 15 residues. The trim removed 1 base at V and 6 bases at J, leaving 5 bases unmatched. The CDR3 here is CASSLVPSGTDTQYF. In nucleotides, the CDR3 is TGTGCCAGCAGCTTAGTGCCTAGCGGGACCGATACGCAGTATTTT.